Described below is a single T cell receptor beta chain sequence and its context. Antigen: not known. The germline V gene has CDR1 MDHEN and CDR2 SYDVKM. V was pared by 5 bases and J by 5 bases, with 6 bases of the junction left unmatched. The CDR3 runs 14 residues. The record originates from a study of Graves' ophthalmopathy and Graves' hyperthyroidism. Clinicians made diagnoses from clinical symptoms, serum thyroxine, TRAb, thyroid ultrasound and orbital computed tomography. The TCR beta CDR3 regions underwent amplification from RNA transcripts. The authors performed first-round RT-PCR with HTBI primers and then a second-round multiplex PCR. One entry per CDR3 protein results from TCRdb running MiXCR on the multiplex PCR reads. The sample includes 200,000 to 250,000 distinct CDR3 sequences, under 25% of them seen just once. Whole-study results and caveats: Ophthalmopathy was separated from stable hyperthyroidism by a 13-signature model with about 86% sensitivity and over 75% specificity.

This TCR came from a woman in her 50s with Graves' ophthalmopathy. The sequenced material came from peripheral blood. The gene calls are TRBV28 and TRBJ1-5; 7 nucleotides match TRBD1. The DNA for the CDR3 is TGTGCCAGCAGTCCTCGACAGGGTGATCAGCCCCAGCATTTT. Amino acid sequence: CASSPRQGDQPQHF.